This T cell receptor (beta chain) was identified in a study of shared clonotypes between healthy human individuals (TCRdb year 2020). For the study in its entirety: The cohort comprised two women and a few men aged 18 to 49 years. To estimate repertoire size and how much clonotype sharing occurs between individuals, the study deeply sequenced the blood TCR repertoires of several healthy adults. To increase sequencing depth and limit assay-specific biases, different laboratories used diverse techniques to prepare libraries and sequence TCR repertoires. For each donor, CD4 naive and CD4 memory were each given three plates, CD8 naive was given two plates, and CD8 memory was given one plate. Per donor, leukapheresis produced somewhere between about 0.94 and 9 billion PBMCs.

TCR CDR3 regions were amplified from genomic DNA by multiplex PCR using the deep immunoSEQ assay. Extracted genomic DNA from each cell subset was spread evenly across all wells of several immunoSEQ 96-well plates, with each plate serving as a replicate. For sorted subsets, around 0.2 ug genomic DNA, equal to tens of thousands of T cell genomes, was loaded into each replicate PCR. The purified libraries were quantified using a Qubit 3.0 fluorometer, sized with a Bioanalyzer 2100, and then quantified again using the KAPA Library Quantification kit. Every immunoSEQ 96-well plate was sequenced on a separate single-read 150-cycle Illumina NextSeq 550 flow cell. The authors' pipeline ran thus. The immunoSEQ output contained only junctional sequences without quality scores, so filtering could not match that applied to full-length reads. To assign V/J genes and CDR3, sequences were annotated against IMGT germline references using PyIR, a Python wrapper for IgBLAST v1.9. Reads with weak V/J assignments (E-value above 1e-6), missing CDR3, stop codons, out-of-frame junctions, or ambiguous translated residues were removed. V3J clonotypes were defined as sequences sharing the same inferred V gene, J gene, and CDR3 amino acid sequence. Percentage overlap between repertoires was calculated by dividing the number of shared unique clonotypes by the size of the smaller repertoire. Three approaches were used to assess repertoire richness: RTK rarefaction, the Chao1 estimator, and Recon v2.1 estimates of unobserved clonotypes. For all TCRbeta clonotypes obtained by the gDNA method from a handful of donors, generation probabilities were computed with OLGA. TCRdb mirrors the immuneACCESS table, restricted to in-frame sequences. Some clones are absent from its copies; in checked studies, under half trace to an unresolved V gene, and the reason for the others is unknown. V and J calls and clone size follow that table, whereas D and trimming were derived from the DNA. This sample comprises roughly 2.4 million clones, roughly 95% of them detected only once. Together, the top ten hold 0.1% to 0.15% of the sample.

Donors were healthy HIV-negative adults with no recently reported acute infections or vaccinations. Every donor was a Caucasian adult living in Nashville, Tennessee, USA. CD4+ T cells were enriched by magnetic negative selection, after which naive cells were positively selected on CD45RA and the negative fraction was taken as the memory subset. After blood collection by leukapheresis, PBMCs were isolated using Ficoll-Histopaque density gradient centrifugation and then cryopreserved in the vapor phase of liquid nitrogen. Purity and quantity of every magnetically sorted T cell population were checked by analytical flow cytometry. Each sorted fraction had its genomic DNA isolated and then quantified by UV absorbance on a Nanodrop 2000c. Points on this clone: What this receptor recognizes is not known. No clone much larger than this one lies a single base away; base qualities are absent.

General conclusions and limits of the study: Compared with non-shared clonotypes, the clonotypes found in all four sorted-subset donors had higher generation probabilities. About 4.5% of naive CD4, roughly 3.5% of naive CD8, approximately 2.2% of memory CD4, and around 0.4% of memory CD8 clonotypes were shared across several donors. Naive subsets generally had larger estimated clonotype richness than memory subsets did. Sampling was restricted to blood, and TCR repertoires in tissue are likely to differ from TCR repertoires in blood. Rarefaction of sorted-subset datasets indicated incomplete sequencing despite the large sequencing depth. Pairwise subsampling indicated that sequencing depth was expected to affect the degree of clonotype sharing among donors. The genetic and exposure-history diversity represented was limited by the small number of donors.

From the cysteine up to the phenylalanine, the CDR3 has a length of 15 residues. The entry retains the CDR3 DNA only, 45 bases that are in frame from base 1. V drops 7 bases and J drops 1 base, leaving 13 bases in between. CDR1 and CDR2 were assigned from the germline V gene as WSHSY and SAAADI. The chain was built from TRBV10-2 and TRBJ2-2, with TRBD2 perhaps the D gene, on 5 matching bases. The sequenced sample consisted of naive CD4+ T cells sorted from blood. The cell subset or site label of this sample denotes: CD45RA+ positively selected. The source of this sequence is a man aged 18-30 years in good health. The CDR3 amino acid sequence is: CASMAQRMNTGELFF. The nucleotide sequence is given as TGCGCCAGCATGGCCCAGCGGATGAACACCGGGGAGCTGTTTTTT.